This record looks at one T cell receptor beta chain sequence and its context. Its antigen is unknown. J was trimmed by 4 bases and V by 5 bases; bases with no gene match: 8. Per germline, CDR1 MNHEY and CDR2 SMNVEV (reference sequence). The CDR3 spans 15 residues. The data were obtained in a study of shared clonotypes between healthy human individuals. On the study more broadly: CD4 naive cells filled three plates per donor, CD4 memory three, CD8 naive two and CD8 memory one. Study results and limitations: Researchers found naive subsets generally carried larger estimated richness than memory subsets.

Naive CD8 cells comprised CD45RO-negative, CCR7-positively selected cells, excluding terminally differentiated effector memory CD45RA+ cells. Deep was the level at which the assay was run. Only in-frame clones appear in the TCRdb table, and some are missing; sequencing was by immunoSEQ multiplex PCR. The table lists hundreds of thousands of clones, just over 90% of them singletons. The TCR was taken from a man between 25 and 39 years old in good health. The source material was naive CD8+ T cells sorted from blood. The chain joins TRBV27 to TRBJ2-1; the match to TRBD1 covers 7 bases. The CDR3 DNA follows: TGTGCCAGCAGTCCATGGGGACAGAAATACAATGAGCAGTTCTTC. Translated, it gives CASSPWGQKYNEQFF.